This TCR beta chain was obtained from a study of blood T cell repertoires in COVID-19 (dated by TCRdb to 2020 to 2022). As for the study more broadly: The collaborator samples originated in the United States, Italy and Spain and spanned the acute and convalescent phases of COVID-19. The prospective study material was composed of cDNA or gDNA derived from T cells, B-cell-depleted T cells, or PBMCs. Subjects who had been exposed to COVID-19, were actively infected with it, or had recovered from it provided the deeply sampled blood TCRbeta repertoires that made up the dataset. The repertoires were released in a freely available public database meant as a resource for research on the immune response to SARS-CoV-2. Samples were obtained from the ongoing ImmuneRACE study (first 160 participants) and from 1,254 subjects provided by 6 global collaborators. The sample metadata nearly always contained a de-identified subject ID, COVID-19 status, age in years and sex. Where available, HLA class I and class II types were obtained from metadata supplied by the sample provider rather than from assay-based typing.

This clone was observed once. What antigen it recognizes has not been identified. Base-call qualities are not available, and no considerably larger clone is one nucleotide away. What the study reported, not specific to this receptor: The quantity of clinical and demographic metadata differed by source and by participant and was supplied without curation.

TCRbeta CDR3 regions were amplified from genomic DNA using the immunoSEQ Assay, a bias-controlled multiplex PCR. Per the original workflow: Nucleated cell counts per sample were estimated from amplification of reference gene primers within the assay. To quantify the absolute abundance of each unique TCRbeta CDR3 rearrangement, sequence reads were collapsed and filtered. For each sample, productive Simpson clonality was calculated as the square root of Simpson's diversity index over productive rearrangements. TCRdb's version of the immuneACCESS table is confined to in-frame rearrangements and falls short of the full clone set. An unresolved V gene accounts for under half of the shortfall where checked; the remainder is of unknown origin. V, J and clone size are those of that table, while D and trimming were read from the DNA. The sample contains approximately 230,000 clones, roughly 90% of them found a single time. The ten largest clones add up to around 2% of the sample.

Samples from volunteer blood donors who had recovered from COVID-19 were contributed by a second Seattle source. Each collaborating institution followed its own protocols to collect whole blood in K2EDTA tubes. For TCRbeta analysis, collaborators shipped samples as frozen whole blood, isolated PBMCs, or DNA extracted from either of those sample types. CDR1 and CDR2 are drawn from the germline V gene: MNHNS, SASEGT. Relative to germline, V is 7 bases shorter and J is 1 base shorter, with 14 bases between their ends. The CDR3 sequence holds 14 residues, the cysteine and phenylalanine included. The entry retains the CDR3 DNA only, 42 bases that are in frame from base 1.

The origin of this receptor is a woman aged 40-49 years who had recovered from COVID-19. The sample taken for sequencing was peripheral blood. The chain was built from TRBV6-1 and TRBJ2-7; tentative D gene TRBD2, with 6 bases matching. The sequenced DNA is TGTGCCAGCATGGGCGGGGCCCCATCCTACGAGCAGTACTTC. Its amino acids are CASMGGAPSYEQYF.